The T cell receptor (beta chain) described here comes from a study of blood T cell repertoires in COVID-19. Study-level background: Italy, Spain and the United States were the sources of the convalescent and acute COVID-19 samples.

In the original workflow: Amplified reference gene primers provided the basis for estimating nucleated cell counts. Profiled with immunoSEQ multiplex PCR; TCRdb holds only in-frame clones, not every one. Clonal size and the V and J genes are those of that table, whereas D and trimming came from the DNA. The sample has roughly 290,000 clones; approximately 83% are singletons. The V segment lost 6 bases and the J segment 9 bases; nucleotides outside the gene matches: 16. Germline CDR1 SNHLY, CDR2 FYNNEI. This CDR3 region has 16 residues. The source material was peripheral blood. This clonotype originated in a woman aged 30 to 39 who had recovered from COVID-19. This chain links TRBV2 with TRBJ2-4; 8 bases line up with TRBD1. CDR3 DNA: TGTGCCAGCAGCGACAGGGGTACAGCGGGTTTGGGCATTCAGTACTTC. Its translation: CASSDRGTAGLGIQYF.